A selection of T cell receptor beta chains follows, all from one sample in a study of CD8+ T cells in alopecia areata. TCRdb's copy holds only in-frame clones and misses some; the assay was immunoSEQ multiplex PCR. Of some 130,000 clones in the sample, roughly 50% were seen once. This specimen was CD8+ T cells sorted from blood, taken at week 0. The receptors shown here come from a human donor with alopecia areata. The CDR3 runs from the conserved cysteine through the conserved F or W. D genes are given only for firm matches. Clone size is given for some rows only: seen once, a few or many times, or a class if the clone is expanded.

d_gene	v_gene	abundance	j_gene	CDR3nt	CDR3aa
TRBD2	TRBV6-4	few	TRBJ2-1	TGTGCCAGCAGTGACTCGACTAGCGGGGACTACAATGAGCAGTTCTTC	CASSDSTSGDYNEQFF
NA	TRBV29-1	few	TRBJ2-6	TGCAGCGCCGCCGGGGGGGCCAACGTCCTGACTTTC	CSAAGGANVLTF
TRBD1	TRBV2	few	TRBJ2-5	TGTGCCAGCAAACAGGGGGCAGGAGAGACCCAGTACTTC	CASKQGAGETQYF
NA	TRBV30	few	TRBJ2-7	TGTGCCTGGAGTGCAGGGGTAACCTACGAGCAGTACTTC	CAWSAGVTYEQYF
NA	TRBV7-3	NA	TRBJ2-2	TGTGCCAGCAGCTCATCCGGGACGGGGACCGGGGAGCTGTTTTTT	CASSSSGTGTGELFF
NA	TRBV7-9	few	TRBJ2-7	TGTGCCAGCAGCTTGCCCTTACTCTCCGAGCAGTACTTC	CASSLPLLSEQYF
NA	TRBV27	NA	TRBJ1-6	TGTGCCAGCAGTTACGGCCGGGGTTCACCCCTCCACTTT	CASSYGRGSPLHF
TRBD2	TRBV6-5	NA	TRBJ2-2	TGTGCCAGCAGTTCTCGGGGGGACACCGGGGAGCTGTTTTTT	CASSSRGDTGELFF
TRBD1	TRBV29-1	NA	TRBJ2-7	TGCAGCGTAATACCGGGACAGGGATACGAGCAGTACTTC	CSVIPGQGYEQYF
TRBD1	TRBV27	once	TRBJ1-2	TGTGCCAGCACCTCGGACAGGGACTATGGCTACACCTTC	CASTSDRDYGYTF
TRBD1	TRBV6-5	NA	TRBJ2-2	TGTGCCAGCACACGGACAGGGGGCTCCGGGGAGCTGTTTTTT	CASTRTGGSGELFF
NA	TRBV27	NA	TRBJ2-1	TGTGCCACCTTAGGGCCCCACAATGAGCAGTTCTTC	CATLGPHNEQFF
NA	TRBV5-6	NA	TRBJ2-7	TGTGCCAGCAGCTTGGCCTTGGACAACTACGAGCAGTACTTC	CASSLALDNYEQYF
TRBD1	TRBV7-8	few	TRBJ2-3	TGTGCCAGCAGCCTAACAGGGGTAGATACGCAGTATTTT	CASSLTGVDTQYF
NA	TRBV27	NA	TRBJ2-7	TGTGCCAGCAGTCCATGGGCCACTTCCTACGAGCAGTACTTC	CASSPWATSYEQYF
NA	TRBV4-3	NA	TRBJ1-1	TGCGCCAGCAGCCAAGAGGGCCAGATGAACACTGAAGCTTTCTTT	CASSQEGQMNTEAFF
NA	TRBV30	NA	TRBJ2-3	TGTGCCTGGAGTGTAGGGCGGGATCTTAGCACAGATACGCAGTATTTT	CAWSVGRDLSTDTQYF
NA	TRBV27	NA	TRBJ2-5	TGTGCCAGCAGTTTATTGGGCCAGAAAGAGACCCAGTACTTC	CASSLLGQKETQYF
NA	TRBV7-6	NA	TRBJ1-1	TGTGCCAGCATCTCAGGGGTGGGGAGCACTGAAGCTTTCTTT	CASISGVGSTEAFF
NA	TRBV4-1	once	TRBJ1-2	TGCGCCAGCAGCCAAGCGGCAGGGGCTGGCTACACCTTC	CASSQAAGAGYTF
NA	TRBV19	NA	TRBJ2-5	TGTGCCAGTAGTATAGATTTGGACAGCTACTTGGAGCAGTACTTC	CASSIDLDSYLEQYF
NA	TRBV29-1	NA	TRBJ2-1	TGCAGCGTTGACAGCTACAATGAGCAGTTCTTC	CSVDSYNEQFF
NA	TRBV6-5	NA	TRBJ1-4	TGTGCCAGCAGTTTGGACAGTGAAGATGAAAAACTGTTTTTT	CASSLDSEDEKLFF
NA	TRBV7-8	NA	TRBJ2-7	TGTGCCAGCAGCTTAGCGGCGGGAAGCGGGCAGTACTTC	CASSLAAGSGQYF
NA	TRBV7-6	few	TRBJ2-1	TGTGCCAGCAGCTTAGACGGCAGGGGTCACGGGGGCAACAATGAGCAGTTCTTC	CASSLDGRGHGGNNEQFF
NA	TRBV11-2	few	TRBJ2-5	TGTGCCAGCAGCTCAGACTATTTTGAAGAGACCCAGTACTTC	CASSSDYFEETQYF
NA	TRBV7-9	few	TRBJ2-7	TGTGCCAGCAGCTTAATTCACTACGAGCAGTACTTC	CASSLIHYEQYF
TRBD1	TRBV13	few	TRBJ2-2	TGTGCCAGCAGCGACGGACAGGTACGGAACACCGGGGAGCTGTTTTTT	CASSDGQVRNTGELFF
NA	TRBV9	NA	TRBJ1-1	TGTGCCAGCAGCAAAGAAGGACGATTAGCTTTCTTT	CASSKEGRLAFF
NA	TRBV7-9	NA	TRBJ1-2	TGTGCCAGCAGCTTGGCGGACACTTCCCGCTATGGCTACACCTTC	CASSLADTSRYGYTF
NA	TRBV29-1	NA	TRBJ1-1	TGCAGCGTTGAAGGACGGGACTCAAAACGGGTCACTGAAGCTTTCTTT	CSVEGRDSKRVTEAFF
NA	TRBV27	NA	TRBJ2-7	TGTGCCAGCAGTTCGGTAGGGGACTCCTACGAGCAGTACTTC	CASSSVGDSYEQYF
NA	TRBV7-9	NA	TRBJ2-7	TGTGCCAGCAGCTGGGGCGAGGGCGAGCAGTACTTC	CASSWGEGEQYF
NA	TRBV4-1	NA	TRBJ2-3	TGCGCCAGCAGCCAGAGACTAGGCACAGATACGCAGTATTTT	CASSQRLGTDTQYF
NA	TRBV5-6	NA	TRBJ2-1	TGTGCCAGCAGCCTGGAGGGGGGCAATGAGCAGTTCTTC	CASSLEGGNEQFF
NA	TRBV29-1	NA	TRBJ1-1	TGCAGCGTCTTGACAAGACAGGACACTGAAGCTTTCTTT	CSVLTRQDTEAFF
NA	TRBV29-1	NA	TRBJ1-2	TGCAGTTATGACTCAGGAAACTATGGCTACACCTTC	CSYDSGNYGYTF
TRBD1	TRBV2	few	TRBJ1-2	TGTGCCAGCAGCTTACTCGGACAGGGGCCGTTTGATTATGGCTACACCTTC	CASSLLGQGPFDYGYTF
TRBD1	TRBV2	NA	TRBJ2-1	TGTGCCATCGACGGACAGGCCTATGAGCAGTTCTTC	CAIDGQAYEQFF
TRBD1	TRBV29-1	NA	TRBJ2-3	TGCAGCGTCAGACAGGGGAGCACAGATACGCAGTATTTT	CSVRQGSTDTQYF
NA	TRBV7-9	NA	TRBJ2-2	TGTGCCAGCAGCCCGGACTACACCGGGGAGCTGTTTTTT	CASSPDYTGELFF
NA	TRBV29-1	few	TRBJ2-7	TGCAGCGTCCAGCTCGACAGAGCCTACGAGCAGTACTTC	CSVQLDRAYEQYF
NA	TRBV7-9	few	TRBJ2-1	TGTGCCAGCAGCTTAGAAACAGCTGAGCAGTTCTTC	CASSLETAEQFF
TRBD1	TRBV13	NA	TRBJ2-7	TGTGCCAGCAGCGGCGGACAGGGGCGAGGATACTACGAGCAGTACTTC	CASSGGQGRGYYEQYF
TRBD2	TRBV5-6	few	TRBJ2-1	TGTGCCAGCAGCTCTGGACTAGCGGGGGACAATGAGCAGTTCTTC	CASSSGLAGDNEQFF
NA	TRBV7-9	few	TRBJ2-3	TGTGCCAGCAGCCAACGGGAAGGCGTTCATCATACGCAGTATTTT	CASSQREGVHHTQYF